This T cell receptor (beta chain) was observed in a study of blood T cell repertoires in COVID-19. Background on the study: Acute-phase and convalescent COVID-19 samples originated in the United States, Italy and Spain. In each case, the material was cDNA or gDNA derived from T cells, B-cell-depleted T cells, or PBMCs.

The CDR3 covers 16 residues. V lost 0 bases and J lost 1; bases outside the gene matches: 7. Germline V gives CDR1 SQVTM, CDR2 ANQGSEA. Method: immunoSEQ multiplex PCR; TCRdb's copy keeps in-frame clones and lacks some. The sample contains around 150,000 clones, 76% of which appear only once. The source of this sequence is a man in his 60s with acute or convalescent COVID-19. This chain links TRBV29-1 with TRBJ2-5; 8 bases map to TRBD1. Specimen: peripheral blood. CDR3 protein: CSVEDPATGGQETQYF. In DNA, the CDR3 is TGCAGCGTTGAAGATCCTGCAACAGGGGGCCAAGAGACCCAGTACTTC.